The clone carrying this TCR beta chain was recorded a few times. As yet, its antigen is unknown. This record comes from a study of T cells after yellow fever vaccination. Study findings and constraints: The appearance of a small share of clonotypes in both CD4 and CD8 compartments was observed.

Trimming pared 1 base from V and 2 bases from J, leaving 8 bases between. Germline V CDR1 and CDR2: SGHRS, YFSETQ. The CDR3 sequence is 14 residues long. It was through 5'RACE template switching that TCR cDNA was made, with a universal primer site and UMIs added. TCRdb re-derived calls from the 5' RACE reads in MiXCR, one entry per CDR3 protein. The sample yields around 310,000 distinct CDR3 sequences, around 4.1% seen once. This sequence was found in a man between 18 and 35 years old who received the YFV17D yellow fever vaccine. The V and J genes are TRBV5-1 and TRBJ2-3; D is uncertain. The sequencing used PBMCs, collected 5 days after the yellow fever booster vaccination. Here the CDR3 reads CASSLTAPTDTQYF. The CDR3 DNA reads TGCGCCAGCAGCTTGACTGCACCCACAGATACGCAGTATTTT. Full variable domain (rest looked up from reference TRBV5-1 and TRBJ2-3): KAGVTQTPRYLIKTRGQQVTLSCSPISGHRSVSWYQQTPGQGLQFLFEYFSETQRNKGNFPGRFSGRQFSNSRSEMNVSTLELGDSALYLCASSLTAPTDTQYFGPGTRLTVL.